Each of the 21 T cell receptor beta chains below was sequenced from the same sample in a study of T cells in localized non-small cell lung cancer. Here immunoSEQ multiplex PCR was the method, and the copy in TCRdb shows in-frame clones only, minus some. The data show under 20,000 clones, 91% seen once. The sample consisted of peripheral blood, taken before any cancer treatment. Receptor source: a woman aged 35 to 70 with stage I lung adenocarcinoma.

In DNA form, the CDR3 reads TGCGCCAGCAGCCAAGCTGAGAGGGGGCTAATCTATGGCTACACCTTC. This sequence encodes CASSQAERGLIYGYTF. The chain joins TRBV4-3 to TRBJ1-2; 7 bases align to TRBD1. The CDR3 is made up of 16 amino acids. Germline V gene sequence: CDR1 LGHNA, CDR2 YSLEER. V lost 1 base, J lost 4 bases, and 9 bases stayed unmatched.

This clone showed up just once. The chain links TRBV10-3 to TRBJ2-7, with 13 bases that match TRBD2. Per germline, CDR1 ENHRY and CDR2 SYGVKD. CDR3 length equals 14 residues. Germline trimming cut 6 bases from V and 5 bases from J; bases unmatched to any gene: 4. The CDR3 here is CAISGTSGMHEQYF. For the CDR3, the DNA is TGTGCCATCAGCGGGACTAGCGGGATGCACGAGCAGTACTTC.

In this sample, this clone turned up once. The chain uses TRBV6-4 and TRBJ2-5; D ambiguous. Trimming took 0 bases from V and 1 from J, leaving 6 bases between them. CDR1 and CDR2 (germline): MRHNA, SNTAGT. CDR3 size: 14 residues. The CDR3 DNA sequence: TGTGCCAGCAGTGACTCCCGGGCCCAAGAGACCCAGTACTTC. Amino acids: CASSDSRAQETQYF.

The chain has TRBV27 and TRBJ2-1; a possible D gene is TRBD2 (6 bases). V lost 2 bases, J lost 7 bases, and 9 bases lay in between. CDR3 size: 13 residues. Germline CDR1 MNHEY, CDR2 SMNVEV (reference sequence). CDR3 residues: CASSLGTHNEQFF. CDR3 in DNA: TGTGCCAGCAGTTTAGGGACTCATAATGAGCAGTTCTTC.

The genes are TRBV29-1 and TRBJ2-5; D remains ambiguous. V dropped 4 bases and J dropped 1 base, with 10 bases sitting between them. The germline gives CDR1 SQVTM, CDR2 ANQGSEA. The CDR3 contains 13 residues. The CDR3, as DNA: TGCAGCGTTGGAAGGCAGACCCAAGAGACCCAGTACTTC. Its protein product is CSVGRQTQETQYF. The full variable domain, in which reference TRBV29-1 and TRBJ2-5 provide the parts outside the CDR3, is SAVISQKPSRDICQRGTSLTIQCQVDSQVTMMFWYRQQPGQSLTLIATANQGSEATYESGFVIDKFPISRPNLTFSTLTVSNMSPEDSSIYLCSVGRQTQETQYFGPGTRLLVL.

V gene TRBV5-1 combines with J gene TRBJ1-2; D unresolved. V lost 4 bases, J lost 4 bases, and 11 bases lay in between. CDR1 and CDR2 from the germline V gene are SGHRS and YFSETQ. The CDR3 has 13 amino acids. The chain's CDR3 is CASSVGLGYGYTF. The DNA for the CDR3 is TGCGCCAGCAGCGTAGGGTTAGGCTATGGCTACACCTTC.

The CDR3 region has the DNA TGTGCCAGGGGTCCGGGTGAAACTAGCTCCTACGAGCAGTACTTC. The encoded protein is CARGPGETSSYEQYF. The chain uses TRBV27 and TRBJ2-7, with a weak D call TRBD2 (5 bases). The V end lost 9 bases, the J end lost 0 bases, and 18 bases lay between the germline ends. The germline V gene has CDR1 MNHEY and CDR2 SMNVEV (reference sequence). The CDR3 extends over 15 amino acids.

This chain joins TRBV2 and TRBJ1-2; TRBD1 is a possible D gene (6 bases). Germline V gene sequence: CDR1 SNHLY, CDR2 FYNNEI. This CDR3 spans 14 amino acids. V was cut by 2 bases and J by 4 bases, with 11 bases left in between. The CDR3 loop is CASSERGAGYGYTF. The CDR3 nucleotides read TGTGCCAGCAGTGAACGGGGGGCAGGCTATGGCTACACCTTC.

The V gene is TRBV27, the J gene TRBJ1-1, with D unresolved. The CDR3 contains 14 residues. Trimming shortened V by 5 bases and J by 0 bases, and 10 bases separated the two germline ends. Germline V lookup: CDR1 MNHEY, CDR2 SMNVEV (reference sequence). CDR3 in DNA: TGTGCCAGCAGTCCGCGACCCATGAACACTGAAGCTTTCTTT. It encodes CASSPRPMNTEAFF.

CDR3 sequence reads: CASSHNSGLAGAQETQYF. CDR3 coding DNA: TGCGCCAGCAGCCACAACTCGGGACTAGCGGGGGCCCAAGAGACCCAGTACTTC. The chain employs TRBV5-1 and TRBJ2-5; 14 bases are shared with TRBD2. CDR3 length equals 18 residues. The germline gives CDR1 SGHRS, CDR2 YFSETQ. Trimming removed 4 bases from V and 1 base from J; junction bases left unmatched: 9.

V is TRBV11-2 and J is TRBJ1-5; the D is unclear. CDR3 length: 15 amino acids. Trimming cost V 0 bases and J 0 bases, with 6 bases left between them. Germline lookup yields CDR1 SGHAT and CDR2 FQNNGV. The CDR3 region is CASSLEWDSNQPQHF. Written as DNA, the CDR3 is TGTGCCAGCAGCTTAGAGTGGGATAGCAATCAGCCCCAGCATTTT.

This chain links TRBV5-6 with TRBJ2-7; TRBD2 aligns across 10 bases. Trimming at V came to 4 bases and at J to 2 bases, leaving 18 bases not matched to a gene. This CDR3 is built from 19 residues. CDR1 is SGHDT, CDR2 YYEEEE, per germline. The CDR3 DNA follows: TGTGCCAGCAGCCCCTTTTCAGGAGCGGGAGGGCCCGATCCCTACGAGCAGTACTTC. The encoded protein is CASSPFSGAGGPDPYEQYF.

This chain links TRBV7-2 with TRBJ1-4; D gene unclear. V shed 0 bases and J shed 6 bases, with 17 bases lying between them. Germline V gives CDR1 SGHTA, CDR2 FQGNSA. The CDR3 has 17 residues. Here the CDR3 reads CASSLAAWEASDEKLFF. CDR3 in DNA: TGTGCCAGCAGCTTAGCCGCTTGGGAGGCTTCGGATGAAAAACTGTTTTTT.

The rearrangement joins TRBV19 to TRBJ1-5; D gene ambiguous. The CDR3 sequence is 13 residues long. The germline V gene encodes CDR1 LNHDA and CDR2 SQIVND (reference sequence). V was pared by 0 bases and J by 3 bases, with 3 bases between. CDR3: CASSIELNQPQHF. CDR3 coding DNA: TGTGCCAGTAGTATAGAACTCAATCAGCCCCAGCATTTT.

The rearrangement joins TRBV4-2 to TRBJ2-7; no firm D call. Per germline, CDR1 LGHNA and CDR2 YNFKEQ. Trimming cost V 0 bases and J 7 bases, with 13 bases left between them. This CDR3 comprises 14 residues. The CDR3 loop is CASSQDGLDGEQYF. In DNA form, the CDR3 reads TGTGCCAGCAGCCAAGACGGGTTGGATGGGGAGCAGTACTTC.

The CDR3 bases are TGTGCCAGCAATGGACAGGGGAACACTGAAGCTTTCTTT. It yields the protein CASNGQGNTEAFF. This rearrangement joins TRBV2 to TRBJ1-1; 8 bases are a match to TRBD1. Looked up from germline, CDR1 is SNHLY and CDR2 is FYNNEI. CDR3 size: 13 residues. The junction had 2 bases not matched to a gene; V was cut back by 7 bases and J by 1 base. The variable domain in full, completed from reference TRBV2 and TRBJ1-1, reads EPEVTQTPSHQVTQMGQEVILRCVPISNHLYFYWYRQILGQKVEFLVSFYNNEISEKSEIFDDQFSVERPDGSNFTLKIRSTKLEDSAMYFCASNGQGNTEAFFGQGTRLTVV.

J is TRBJ2-3 and V is TRBV6-6; D unresolved. V was pared by 2 bases and J by 6 bases, with 3 bases between. This CDR3 comprises 11 residues. The germline gives CDR1 MNHNY, CDR2 SVGAGI (reference sequence). In DNA form, the CDR3 reads TGTGCCAGCAGTTACCTGGATACGCAGTATTTT. Amino acids: CASSYLDTQYF.

The chain has TRBV5-5 and TRBJ1-2; unclear D gene. Trimming stripped 0 bases from V and 3 bases from J, with 6 bases between. CDR1 and CDR2 from the germline V gene are SGHKS and YYEKEE (reference sequence). This CDR3 has 13 residues. For the CDR3, the DNA is TGTGCCAGCAGCTTGGACCGATACTATGGCTACACCTTC. It yields the protein CASSLDRYYGYTF.

The genes are TRBV6-6 and TRBJ1-2; D ambiguous. This CDR3 contains 14 residues. V gave up 2 bases and J gave up 0 bases, with 7 bases separating them. Germline CDR1 MNHNY, CDR2 SVGAGI (reference sequence). CDR3 DNA sequence: TGTGCCAGCAGTTACGTGGAGGCTAACTATGGCTACACCTTC. This sequence encodes CASSYVEANYGYTF.

V is TRBV28 and J is TRBJ1-3; D is possibly TRBD1 (5 bases). Trimming cost V 6 bases and J 8 bases, with 20 bases left between them. Germline CDR1 is MDHEN and CDR2 is SYDVKM. The CDR3 has 15 amino acids. The CDR3 region is CASSPRDAGGDTIYF. The CDR3 DNA reads as TGTGCCAGCAGCCCCCGGGACGCTGGAGGGGACACCATATATTTT. The entire variable domain, with the rest obtained from reference TRBV28 and TRBJ1-3, is as follows: DVKVTQSSRYLVKRTGEKVFLECVQDMDHENMFWYRQDPGLGLRLIYFSYDVKMKEKGDIPEGYSVSREKKERFSLILESASTNQTSMYLCASSPRDAGGDTIYFGEGSWLTVV.

This sequence joins TRBV4-3 and TRBJ1-1; 7 bases map to TRBD1. The germline gives CDR1 LGHNA, CDR2 YSLEER. The CDR3 is 14 amino acids. Unmatched junction bases numbered 5, after V lost 0 bases and J lost 7 bases. In DNA form, the CDR3 reads TGCGCCAGCAGCCAAGATGGGACAGCCAGTGAAGCTTTCTTT. Translating gives CASSQDGTASEAFF.